This TCR beta chain was documented in a study of PD-1 blockade in classical Hodgkin lymphoma. CDR1 is SGHTS, CDR2 YDEGEE, per germline. Trimming shortened V by 4 bases and J by 4 bases, and 11 bases separated the two germline ends. This CDR3 comprises 13 residues. Libraries were prepared by immunoSEQ multiplex PCR; TCRdb keeps only in-frame clonotypes and omits some of them. The data contain over 70,000 clones, around 90% of them seen just once; the ten biggest clones take up 22%. There was relapse after autologous stem cell transplantation in every patient, and there was variation in brentuximab vedotin exposure.

V usage is TRBV5-8 and J usage is TRBJ1-1; D remains unclear. The clonotype comes from a human donor with classical Hodgkin lymphoma. Sequencing was performed on peripheral blood mononuclear cells (PBMCs), taken at baseline. The CDR3 is CASSLNYPTEAFF. In nucleotides, the CDR3 is TGTGCCAGCAGCCTTAATTATCCCACTGAAGCTTTCTTT.